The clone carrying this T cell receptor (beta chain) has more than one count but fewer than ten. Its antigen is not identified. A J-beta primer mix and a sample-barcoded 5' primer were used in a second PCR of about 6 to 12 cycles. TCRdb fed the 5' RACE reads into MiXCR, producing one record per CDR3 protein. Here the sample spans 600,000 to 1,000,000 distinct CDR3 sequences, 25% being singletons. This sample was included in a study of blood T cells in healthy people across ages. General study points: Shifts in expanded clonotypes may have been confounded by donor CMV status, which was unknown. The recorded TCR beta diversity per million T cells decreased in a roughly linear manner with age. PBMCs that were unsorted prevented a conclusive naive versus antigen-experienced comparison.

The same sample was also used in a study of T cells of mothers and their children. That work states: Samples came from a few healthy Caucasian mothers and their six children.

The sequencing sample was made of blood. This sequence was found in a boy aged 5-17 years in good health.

Here the CDR3 DNA reads TGTGCCAGCAGCTTAGAGGGACAGAGGGTGTTCAGGGTATACGGTGAGCAGTTCTTC. This codes for CASSLEGQRVFRVYGEQFF. The V and J genes are TRBV11-2 and TRBJ2-1, with TRBD1 matching over 7 bases. Germline assignment: CDR1 SGHAT and CDR2 FQNNGV. The CDR3 length is 19 residues. The J segment lost 9 bases and the V segment lost 0 bases, leaving 20 bases of the junction unmatched.